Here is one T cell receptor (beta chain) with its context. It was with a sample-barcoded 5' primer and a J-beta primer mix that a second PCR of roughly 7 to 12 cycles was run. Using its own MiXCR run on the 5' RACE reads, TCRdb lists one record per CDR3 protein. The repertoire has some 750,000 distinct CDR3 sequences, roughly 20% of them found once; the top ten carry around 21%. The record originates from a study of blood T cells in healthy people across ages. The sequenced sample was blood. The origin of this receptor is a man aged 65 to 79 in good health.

DNA for the CDR3: TGCGCCAGCAGAGGGACAGGTTACTACGAGCAGTACTTC. Translating gives CASRGTGYYEQYF. The chain combines TRBV10-2 with TRBJ2-7, with 8 bases fitting TRBD1. The germline V gene encodes CDR1 WSHSY and CDR2 SAAADI. The V and J ends lost 6 bases and 3 bases, in that order; junction bases with no gene match: 4. CDR3 length: 13 residues.